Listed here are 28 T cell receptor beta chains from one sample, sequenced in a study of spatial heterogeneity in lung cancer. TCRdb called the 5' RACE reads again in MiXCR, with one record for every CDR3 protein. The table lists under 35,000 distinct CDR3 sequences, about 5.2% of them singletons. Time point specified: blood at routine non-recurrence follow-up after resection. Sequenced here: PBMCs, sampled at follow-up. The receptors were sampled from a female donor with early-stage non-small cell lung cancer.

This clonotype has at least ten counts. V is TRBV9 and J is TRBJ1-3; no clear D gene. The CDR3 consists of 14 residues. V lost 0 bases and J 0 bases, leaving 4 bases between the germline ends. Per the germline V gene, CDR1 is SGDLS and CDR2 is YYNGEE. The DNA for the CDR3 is TGTGCCAGCAGCGTAGGAAGCTCTGGAAACACCATATATTTT. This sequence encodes CASSVGSSGNTIYF.

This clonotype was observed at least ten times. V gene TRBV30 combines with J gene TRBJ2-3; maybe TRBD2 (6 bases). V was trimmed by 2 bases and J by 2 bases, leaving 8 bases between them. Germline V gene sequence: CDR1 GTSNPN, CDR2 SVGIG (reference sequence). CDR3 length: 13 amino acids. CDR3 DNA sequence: TGTGCCTGGAGTCGGGGGTACACAGATACGCAGTATTTT. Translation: CAWSRGYTDTQYF.

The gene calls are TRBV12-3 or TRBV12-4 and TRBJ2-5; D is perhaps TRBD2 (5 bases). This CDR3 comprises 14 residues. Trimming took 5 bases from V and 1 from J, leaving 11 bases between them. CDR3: CASSVPGTQETQYF. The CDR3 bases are TGTGCCAGCAGTGTACCGGGAACCCAAGAGACCCAGTACTTC.

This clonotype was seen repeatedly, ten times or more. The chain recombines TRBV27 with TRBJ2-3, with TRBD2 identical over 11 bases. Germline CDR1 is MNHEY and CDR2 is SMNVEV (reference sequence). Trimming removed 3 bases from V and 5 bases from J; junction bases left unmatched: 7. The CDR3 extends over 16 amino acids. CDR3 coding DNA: TGTGCCAGCAGTTTTACTAGCGGGAGTTGGAAAGATACGCAGTATTTT. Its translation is CASSFTSGSWKDTQYF.

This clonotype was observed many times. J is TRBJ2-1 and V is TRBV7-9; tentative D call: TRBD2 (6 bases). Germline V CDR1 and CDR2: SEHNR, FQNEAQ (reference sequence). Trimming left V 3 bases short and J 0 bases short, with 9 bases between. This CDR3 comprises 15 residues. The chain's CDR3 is CASSLEDYSYNEQFF. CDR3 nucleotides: TGTGCCAGCAGCTTGGAGGACTACTCCTACAATGAGCAGTTCTTC.

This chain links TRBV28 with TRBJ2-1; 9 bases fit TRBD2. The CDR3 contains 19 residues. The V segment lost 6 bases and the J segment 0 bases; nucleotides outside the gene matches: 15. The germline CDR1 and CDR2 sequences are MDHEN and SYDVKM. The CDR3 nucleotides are TGTGCCAGCAGCCCTTGGGCTAGCGGGGTCCTGAGCTCCTACAATGAGCAGTTCTTC. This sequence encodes CASSPWASGVLSSYNEQFF.

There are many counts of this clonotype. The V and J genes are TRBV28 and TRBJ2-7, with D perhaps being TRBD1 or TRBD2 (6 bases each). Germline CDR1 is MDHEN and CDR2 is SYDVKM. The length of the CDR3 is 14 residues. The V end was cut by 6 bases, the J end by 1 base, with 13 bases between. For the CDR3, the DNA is TGTGCCAGCAGGCCGGGGGCCCGATCCTACGAGCAGTACTTC. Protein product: CASRPGARSYEQYF.

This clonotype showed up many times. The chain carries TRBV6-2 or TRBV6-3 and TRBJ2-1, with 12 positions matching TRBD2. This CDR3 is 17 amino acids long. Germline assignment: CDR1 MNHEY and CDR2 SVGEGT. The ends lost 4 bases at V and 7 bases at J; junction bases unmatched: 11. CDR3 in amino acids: CASSSSWTSGNMNEQFF. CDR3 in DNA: TGTGCCAGCAGTTCTTCCTGGACTAGCGGGAATATGAATGAGCAGTTCTTC.

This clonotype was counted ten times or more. This chain's CDR3 is CASRSRGGPSGANVLTF. As DNA, the CDR3 is TGTGCCAGCAGGAGCAGGGGAGGGCCCTCTGGGGCCAACGTCCTGACTTTC. The chain is built from TRBV28 and TRBJ2-6, with TRBD2 as a possible D gene (7 bases). The V gene's germline CDR1 is MDHEN and CDR2 SYDVKM. V shed 6 bases and J shed 0 bases, with 15 bases lying between them. The CDR3 extends over 17 amino acids.

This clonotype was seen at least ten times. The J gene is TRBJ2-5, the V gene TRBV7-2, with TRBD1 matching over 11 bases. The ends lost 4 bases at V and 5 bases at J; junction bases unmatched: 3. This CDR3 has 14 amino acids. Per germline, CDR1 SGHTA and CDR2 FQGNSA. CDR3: CASSSGQGEETQYF. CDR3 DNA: TGTGCCAGCAGCTCGGGACAGGGGGAGGAGACCCAGTACTTC.

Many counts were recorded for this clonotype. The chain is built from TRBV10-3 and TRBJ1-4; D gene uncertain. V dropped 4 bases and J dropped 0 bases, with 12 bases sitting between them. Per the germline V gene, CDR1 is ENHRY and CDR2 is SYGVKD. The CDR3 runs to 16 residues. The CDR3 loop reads CAISGDHGATNEKLFF. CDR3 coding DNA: TGTGCCATCAGTGGCGATCACGGAGCAACTAATGAAAAACTGTTTTTT.

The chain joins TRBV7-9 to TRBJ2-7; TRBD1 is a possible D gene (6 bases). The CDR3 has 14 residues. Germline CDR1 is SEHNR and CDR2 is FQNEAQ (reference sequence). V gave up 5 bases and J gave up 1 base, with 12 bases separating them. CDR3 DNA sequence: TGTGCCAGCAGCACCGGACAGCATTCCTACGAGCAGTACTTC. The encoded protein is CASSTGQHSYEQYF.

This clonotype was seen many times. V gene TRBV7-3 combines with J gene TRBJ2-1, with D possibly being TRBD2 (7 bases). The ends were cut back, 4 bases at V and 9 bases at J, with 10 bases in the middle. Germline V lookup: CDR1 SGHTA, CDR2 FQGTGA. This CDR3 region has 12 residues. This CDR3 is CASSSRGGEQFF. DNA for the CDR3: TGTGCCAGCAGCTCAAGGGGGGGTGAGCAGTTCTTC. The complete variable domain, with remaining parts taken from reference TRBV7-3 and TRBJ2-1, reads GAGVSQTPSNKVTEKGKYVELRCDPISGHTALYWYRQSLGQGPEFLIYFQGTGAADDSGLPNDRFFAVRPEGSVSTLKIQRTERGDSAVYLCASSSRGGEQFFGPGTRLTVL.

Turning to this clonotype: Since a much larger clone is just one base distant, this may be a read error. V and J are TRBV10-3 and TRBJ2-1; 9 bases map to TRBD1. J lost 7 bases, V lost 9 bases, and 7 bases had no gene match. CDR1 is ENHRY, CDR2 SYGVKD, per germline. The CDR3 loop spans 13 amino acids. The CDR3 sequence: CAMGTGIQNEQFF. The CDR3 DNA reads TGTGCCATGGGGACAGGGATACAGAATGAGCAGTTCTTC.

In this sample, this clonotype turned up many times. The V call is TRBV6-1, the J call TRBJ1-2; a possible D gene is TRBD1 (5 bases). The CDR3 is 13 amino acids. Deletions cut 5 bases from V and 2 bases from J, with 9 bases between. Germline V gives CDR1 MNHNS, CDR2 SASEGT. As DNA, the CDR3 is TGTGCCAGCAGTTTGACAGAAAACTATGGCTACACCTTC. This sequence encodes CASSLTENYGYTF.

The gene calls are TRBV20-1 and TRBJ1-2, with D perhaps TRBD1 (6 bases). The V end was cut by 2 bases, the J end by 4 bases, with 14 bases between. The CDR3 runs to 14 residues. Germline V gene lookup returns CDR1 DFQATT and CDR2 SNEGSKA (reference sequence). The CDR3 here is CSARWGQNLYGYTF. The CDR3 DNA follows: TGCAGTGCTAGATGGGGGCAAAACCTCTATGGCTACACCTTC.

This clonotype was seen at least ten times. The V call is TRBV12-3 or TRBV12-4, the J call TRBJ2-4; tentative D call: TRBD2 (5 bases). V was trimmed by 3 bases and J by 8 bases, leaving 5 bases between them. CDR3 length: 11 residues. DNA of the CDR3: TGTGCCAGCAGTTTCGGGGACATTCAGTACTTC. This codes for CASSFGDIQYF.

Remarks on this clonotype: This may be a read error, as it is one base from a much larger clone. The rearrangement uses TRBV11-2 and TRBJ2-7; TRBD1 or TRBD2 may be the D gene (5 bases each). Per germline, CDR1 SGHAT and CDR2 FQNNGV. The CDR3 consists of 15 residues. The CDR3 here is CVSSLGRGPPYEQYF. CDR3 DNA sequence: TGTGTCAGCAGCTTAGGTCGGGGACCCCCCTACGAGCAGTACTTC.

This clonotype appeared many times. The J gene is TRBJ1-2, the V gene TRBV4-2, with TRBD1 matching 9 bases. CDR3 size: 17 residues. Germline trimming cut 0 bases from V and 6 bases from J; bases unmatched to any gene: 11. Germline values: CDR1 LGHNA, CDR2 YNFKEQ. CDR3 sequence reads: CASSQDRDREASDGYTF. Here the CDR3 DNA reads TGTGCCAGCAGCCAAGATAGGGACAGGGAGGCCTCTGATGGCTACACCTTC.

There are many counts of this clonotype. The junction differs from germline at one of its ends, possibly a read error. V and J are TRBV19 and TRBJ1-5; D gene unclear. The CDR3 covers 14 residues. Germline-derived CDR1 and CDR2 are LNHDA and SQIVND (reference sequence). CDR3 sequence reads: CASTIPGISQPQHF. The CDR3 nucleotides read TGTGCCAGTACTATACCGGGTATATCTCAGCCCCAGCATTTT. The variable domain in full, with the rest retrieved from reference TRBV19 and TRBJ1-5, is DGGITQSPKYLFRKEGQNVTLSCEQNLNHDAMYWYRQDPGQGLRLIYYSQIVNDFQKGDIAEGYSVSREKKESFPLTVTSAQKNPTAFYLCASTIPGISQPQHFGDGTRLSIL.

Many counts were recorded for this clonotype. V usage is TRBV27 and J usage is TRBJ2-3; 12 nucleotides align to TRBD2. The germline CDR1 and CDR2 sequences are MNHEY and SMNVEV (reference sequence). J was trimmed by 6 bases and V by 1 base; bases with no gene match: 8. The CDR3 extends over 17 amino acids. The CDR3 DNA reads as TGTGCCAGCAGTTTATTACGCCTAGCGGGGGGGCCGGATACGCAGTATTTT. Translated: CASSLLRLAGGPDTQYF.

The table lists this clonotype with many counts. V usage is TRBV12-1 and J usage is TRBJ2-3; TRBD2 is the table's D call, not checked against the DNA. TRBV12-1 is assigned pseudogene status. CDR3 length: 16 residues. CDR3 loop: CASSFVGGDYTDTQYF. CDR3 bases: TGTGCCAGCAGCTTTGTCGGCGGGGATTACACAGATACGCAGTATTTT.

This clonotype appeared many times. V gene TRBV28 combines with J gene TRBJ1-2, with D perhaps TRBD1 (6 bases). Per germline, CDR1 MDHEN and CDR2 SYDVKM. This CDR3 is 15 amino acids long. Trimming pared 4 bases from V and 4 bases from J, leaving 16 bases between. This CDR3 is CASSSTGTAIYGYTF. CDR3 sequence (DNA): TGTGCCAGCAGTTCTACAGGGACTGCTATCTATGGCTACACCTTC.

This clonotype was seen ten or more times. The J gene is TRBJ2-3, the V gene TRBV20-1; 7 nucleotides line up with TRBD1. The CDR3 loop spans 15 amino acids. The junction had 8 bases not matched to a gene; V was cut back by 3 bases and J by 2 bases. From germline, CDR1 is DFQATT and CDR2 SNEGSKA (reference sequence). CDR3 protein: CSASLSTGYTDTQYF. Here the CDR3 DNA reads TGCAGTGCTAGTCTGTCGACAGGGTACACAGATACGCAGTATTTT.

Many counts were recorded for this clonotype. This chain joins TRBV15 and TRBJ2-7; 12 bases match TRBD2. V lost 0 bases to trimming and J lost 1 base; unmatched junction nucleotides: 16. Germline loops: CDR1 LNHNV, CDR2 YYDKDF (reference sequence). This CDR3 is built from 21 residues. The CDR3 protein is CATSRDGELAGGAIRSYEQYF. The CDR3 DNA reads TGTGCCACCAGCAGAGATGGGGAACTAGCGGGAGGTGCAATTCGTTCCTACGAGCAGTACTTC.

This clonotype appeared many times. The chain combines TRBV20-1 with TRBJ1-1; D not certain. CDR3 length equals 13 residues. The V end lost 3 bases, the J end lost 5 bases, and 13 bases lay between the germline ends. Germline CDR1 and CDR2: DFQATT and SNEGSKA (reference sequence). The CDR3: CSASELGRTEAFF. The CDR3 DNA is TGCAGTGCTAGTGAACTGGGGAGGACTGAAGCTTTCTTT.

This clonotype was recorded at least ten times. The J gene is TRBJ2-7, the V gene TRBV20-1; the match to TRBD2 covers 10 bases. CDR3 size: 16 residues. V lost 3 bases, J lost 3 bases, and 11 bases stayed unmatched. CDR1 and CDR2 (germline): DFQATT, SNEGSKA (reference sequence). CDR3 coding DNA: TGCAGTGCTAGTGGGCTAGCGGGAGTCTTGGGCTACGAGCAGTACTTC. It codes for CSASGLAGVLGYEQYF.

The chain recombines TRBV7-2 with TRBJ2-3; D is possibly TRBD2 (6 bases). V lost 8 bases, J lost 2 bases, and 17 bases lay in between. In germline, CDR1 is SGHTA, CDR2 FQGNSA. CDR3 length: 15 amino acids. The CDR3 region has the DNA TGTGCCAGCGGAATAGGGGCGGGGCCCACAGATACGCAGTATTTT. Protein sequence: CASGIGAGPTDTQYF.